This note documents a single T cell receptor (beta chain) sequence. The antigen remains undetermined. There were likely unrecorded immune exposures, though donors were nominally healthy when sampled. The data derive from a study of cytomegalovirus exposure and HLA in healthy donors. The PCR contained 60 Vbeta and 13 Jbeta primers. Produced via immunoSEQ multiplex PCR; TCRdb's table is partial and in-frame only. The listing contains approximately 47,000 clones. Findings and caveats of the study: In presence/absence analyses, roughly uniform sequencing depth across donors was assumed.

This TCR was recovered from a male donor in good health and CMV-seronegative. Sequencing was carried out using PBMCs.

This CDR3 is CAWSVRRTGNTVNYGYTF. DNA of the CDR3: TGTGCCTGGAGTGTACGACGGACAGGGAATACTGTTAACTATGGCTACACCTTC. The chain joins TRBV30 to TRBJ1-2, with 8 bases identical to TRBD1. Germline values: CDR1 GTSNPN, CDR2 SVGIG (reference sequence). The CDR3 is 18 residues long. V was clipped by 0 bases and J by 1 base; unmatched bases: 13.